Each of the 9 T cell receptor beta chains below was sequenced from the same sample in a study of T cell responses to AZD1222 COVID-19 vaccine. The data were produced by immunoSEQ multiplex PCR, yet TCRdb's version contains in-frame clones alone and is incomplete. The sample shows 95,000 to 100,000 clones, around 87% of them seen only once. Sequences were derived from peripheral blood, sampled 28 days after the second AZD1222 dose. The receptors come from an adult who received the AZD1222 COVID-19 vaccine.

The CDR3 protein is CASKGTGAFDHQPQHF. For the CDR3, the DNA is TGTGCCAGCAAAGGGACAGGGGCCTTCGACCATCAGCCCCAGCATTTT. The chain combines TRBV27 with TRBJ1-5; 10 nucleotides line up with TRBD1. Losses at the gene ends were 7 bases for V and 5 bases for J; bases not matched to a gene: 11. Germline assignment: CDR1 MNHEY and CDR2 SMNVEV (reference sequence). The CDR3 consists of 16 residues.

This chain joins TRBV2 and TRBJ1-1, with 8 bases identical to TRBD1. In germline, CDR1 is SNHLY, CDR2 FYNNEI. V trimming: 6 bases; J trimming: 5 bases; junction bases outside the gene matches: 8. This CDR3 has 14 residues. The CDR3 sequence: CASSGQGIGTEAFF. As DNA, the CDR3 is TGTGCCAGCAGCGGACAGGGAATAGGAACTGAAGCTTTCTTT.

The rearrangement uses TRBV7-3 and TRBJ1-2; 10 nucleotides match TRBD1. Germline CDR1 and CDR2: SGHTA and FQGTGA. The CDR3 length is 13 residues. J was trimmed by 8 bases and V by 5 bases; bases with no gene match: 5. The CDR3 protein is CASSPGQGGGYTF. DNA of the CDR3: TGTGCCAGCAGCCCAGGACAGGGGGGAGGCTACACCTTC.

The rearrangement uses TRBV7-6 and TRBJ2-1, with 9 bases aligning to TRBD2. The CDR3 is made up of 16 amino acids. V lost 0 bases to trimming and J lost 0 bases; unmatched junction nucleotides: 0. Germline loops: CDR1 SGHVS, CDR2 FNYEAQ. The CDR3 nucleotides read TGTGCCAGCAGCTTAGCGACTAGCGGCTCCTACAATGAGCAGTTCTTC. Protein: CASSLATSGSYNEQFF.

The V call is TRBV18, the J call TRBJ2-4; D gene uncertain. Germline CDR1 is KGHSH and CDR2 is LQKENI. V was trimmed by 6 bases and J by 0 bases, leaving 18 bases between them. This CDR3 has 17 residues. CDR3 DNA: TGTGCCAGCTCCCCGCGCCGATCAGATCTAGCCAAAAACATTCAGTACTTC. It yields the protein CASSPRRSDLAKNIQYF.

The rearrangement joins TRBV19 to TRBJ1-5; 9 nucleotides agree with TRBD1. This CDR3 comprises 17 residues. Germline values: CDR1 LNHDA, CDR2 SQIVND (reference sequence). The V and J ends lost 2 bases and 0 bases, in that order; junction bases with no gene match: 5. The CDR3 spells CASSITGGFGSNQPQHF. CDR3 DNA: TGTGCCAGTAGTATAACAGGGGGCTTCGGTAGCAATCAGCCCCAGCATTTT.

V is TRBV4-1 and J is TRBJ2-7; TRBD1 agrees at 7 bases. V shed 2 bases, J shed 4 bases, and the junction held 5 bases outside the gene matches. Germline V gene data show CDR1 as MGHRA and CDR2 as YSYEKL. The CDR3 is 14 amino acids. In DNA form, the CDR3 reads TGCGCCAGCAGCCAATTGACAGGGCGGTACGAGCAGTACTTC. It is translated as CASSQLTGRYEQYF.

This clone has a single count. The chain joins TRBV12-3 or TRBV12-4 to TRBJ1-2, with D maybe TRBD1 (5 bases). CDR3 length: 13 residues. Trimming took 6 bases from V and 10 from J, leaving 18 bases between them. This chain's CDR3 is CASSLNERGIYTF. CDR3 DNA: TGTGCCAGCAGCCTAAATGAGCGGGGGATCTACACCTTC.

The rearrangement joins TRBV5-1 to TRBJ2-1; D might be TRBD1 (5 bases). The CDR3 is 15 residues long. Germline-derived CDR1 and CDR2 are SGHRS and YFSETQ. V lost 3 bases and J lost 0, with 10 bases in between. CDR3 in amino acids: CASSSGLPSYNEQFF. Written as DNA, the CDR3 is TGCGCCAGCAGCTCAGGGCTTCCCTCCTACAATGAGCAGTTCTTC.